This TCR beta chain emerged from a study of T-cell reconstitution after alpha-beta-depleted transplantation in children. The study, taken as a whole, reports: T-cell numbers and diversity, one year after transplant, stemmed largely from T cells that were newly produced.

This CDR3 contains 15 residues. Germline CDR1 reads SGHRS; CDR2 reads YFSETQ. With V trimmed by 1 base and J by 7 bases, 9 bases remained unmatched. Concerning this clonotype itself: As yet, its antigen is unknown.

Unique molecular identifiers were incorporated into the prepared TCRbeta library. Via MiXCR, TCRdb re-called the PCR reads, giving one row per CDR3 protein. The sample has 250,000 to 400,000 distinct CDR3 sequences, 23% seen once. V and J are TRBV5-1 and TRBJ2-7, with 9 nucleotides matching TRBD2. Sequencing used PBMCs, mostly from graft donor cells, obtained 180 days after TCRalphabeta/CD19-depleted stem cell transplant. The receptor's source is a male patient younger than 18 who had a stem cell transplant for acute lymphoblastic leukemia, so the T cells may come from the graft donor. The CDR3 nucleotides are TGCGCCAGCAGCTTGTATGCGGGAGGGCCGGCGGAGCAGTACTTC. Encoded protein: CASSLYAGGPAEQYF.